This T cell receptor beta chain comes out of a study of T cells after yellow fever vaccination. This clonotype has more than one count but fewer than ten. Making TCR cDNA involved 5'RACE template switching, which added UMIs and a universal primer site. TCRdb processed the 5' RACE reads anew with MiXCR; each CDR3 protein has one entry. The sample includes under 500,000 distinct CDR3 sequences, roughly a sixth of them seen just once. The germline V gene encodes CDR1 MNHEY and CDR2 SVGEGT. CDR3 size: 14 residues. V dropped 6 bases and J dropped 3 bases, with 12 bases sitting between them. V usage is TRBV6-2 or TRBV6-3 and J usage is TRBJ1-5; D uncertain. The clonotype comes from a man aged 18 to 30 who received the YFV17D yellow fever vaccine. Sequencing used PBMCs, obtained before the yellow fever booster vaccination. The CDR3 coding sequence is TGTGCCAGCAGCGATCCGGGATACAATCAGCCCCAGCATTTT. The encoded protein is CASSDPGYNQPQHF.